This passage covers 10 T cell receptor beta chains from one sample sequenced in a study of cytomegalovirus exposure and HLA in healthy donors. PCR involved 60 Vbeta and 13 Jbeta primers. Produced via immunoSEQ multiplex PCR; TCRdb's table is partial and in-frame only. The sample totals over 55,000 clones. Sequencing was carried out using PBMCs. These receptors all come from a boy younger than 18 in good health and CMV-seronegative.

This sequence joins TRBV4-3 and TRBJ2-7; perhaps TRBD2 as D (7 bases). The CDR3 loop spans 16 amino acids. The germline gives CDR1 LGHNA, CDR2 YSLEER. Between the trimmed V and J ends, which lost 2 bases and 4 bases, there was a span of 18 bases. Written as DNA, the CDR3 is TGCGCCAGCAGCCAATCCCTCGTGGGAGGGGGATACGAGCAGTACTTC. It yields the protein CASSQSLVGGGYEQYF.

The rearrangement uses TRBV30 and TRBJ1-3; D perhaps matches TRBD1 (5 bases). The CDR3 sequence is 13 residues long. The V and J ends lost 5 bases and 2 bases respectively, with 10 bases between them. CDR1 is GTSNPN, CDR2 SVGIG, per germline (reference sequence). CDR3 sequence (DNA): TGTGCCTGGGGTTCGGGGGCTGGAAACACCATATATTTT. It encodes CAWGSGAGNTIYF.

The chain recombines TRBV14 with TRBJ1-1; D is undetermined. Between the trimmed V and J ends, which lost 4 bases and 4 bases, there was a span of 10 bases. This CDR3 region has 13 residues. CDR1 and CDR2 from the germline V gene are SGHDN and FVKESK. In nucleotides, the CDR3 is TGTGCCAGCAGCCCAAAGATCGGCACTGAAGCTTTCTTT. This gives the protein CASSPKIGTEAFF.

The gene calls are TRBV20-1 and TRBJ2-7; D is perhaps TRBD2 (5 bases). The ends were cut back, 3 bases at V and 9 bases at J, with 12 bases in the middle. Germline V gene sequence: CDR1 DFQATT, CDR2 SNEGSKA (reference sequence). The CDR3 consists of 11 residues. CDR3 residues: CSAREEPSQYF. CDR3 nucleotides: TGCAGTGCTAGGGAGGAGCCCTCGCAGTACTTC.

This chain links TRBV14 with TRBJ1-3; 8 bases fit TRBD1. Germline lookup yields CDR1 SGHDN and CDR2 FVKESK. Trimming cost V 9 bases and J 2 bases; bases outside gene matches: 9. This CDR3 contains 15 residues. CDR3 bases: TGTGCCAGGCTAAACTCCAGGGGGCCTGGAAACACCATATATTTT. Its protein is CARLNSRGPGNTIYF.

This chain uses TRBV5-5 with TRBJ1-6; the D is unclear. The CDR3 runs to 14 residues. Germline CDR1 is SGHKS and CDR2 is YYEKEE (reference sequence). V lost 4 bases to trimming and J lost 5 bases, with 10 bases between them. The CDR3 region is CASSTLVDNSPLHF. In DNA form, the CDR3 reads TGTGCCAGCAGCACCCTAGTGGATAATTCACCCCTCCACTTT.

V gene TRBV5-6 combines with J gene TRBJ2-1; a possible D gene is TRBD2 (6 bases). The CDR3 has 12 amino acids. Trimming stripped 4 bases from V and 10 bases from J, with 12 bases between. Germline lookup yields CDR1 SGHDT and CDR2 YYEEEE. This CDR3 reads CASSPVGREQFF. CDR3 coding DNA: TGTGCCAGCAGCCCGGTGGGGAGGGAGCAGTTCTTC.

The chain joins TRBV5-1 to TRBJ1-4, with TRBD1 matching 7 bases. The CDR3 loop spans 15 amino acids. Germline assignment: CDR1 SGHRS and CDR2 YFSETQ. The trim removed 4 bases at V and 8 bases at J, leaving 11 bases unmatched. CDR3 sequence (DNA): TGCGCCAGCAGCCTGCGACAGGGAGGTAGCGAAAAACTGTTTTTT. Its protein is CASSLRQGGSEKLFF.

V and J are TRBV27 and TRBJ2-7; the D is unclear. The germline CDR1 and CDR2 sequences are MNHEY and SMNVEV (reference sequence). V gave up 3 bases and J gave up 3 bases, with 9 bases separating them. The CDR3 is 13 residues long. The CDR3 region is CASSLKPYYEQYF. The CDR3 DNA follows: TGTGCCAGCAGTTTGAAGCCGTACTACGAGCAGTACTTC.

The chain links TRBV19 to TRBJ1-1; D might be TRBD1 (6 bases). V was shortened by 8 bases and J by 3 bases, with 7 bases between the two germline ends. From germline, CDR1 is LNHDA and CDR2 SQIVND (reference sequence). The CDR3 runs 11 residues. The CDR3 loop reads CASYRDTEAFF. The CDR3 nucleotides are TGTGCCAGTTACAGGGACACTGAAGCTTTCTTT.